Described below is a single T cell receptor (beta chain) sequence and its context. Its antigen is currently unknown. This entry comes from a study of T cell responses to AZD1222 COVID-19 vaccine. Regarding the study as a whole: Seropositive status at baseline applied to only 6 or 7 AZD1222 recipients. Researchers report vaccine-associated CD4 TCRs spanning spike, with dominance at 160-218 and 743-854. Sampling that yielded the repertoires occurred only after the peak T cell response.

Sequencing used immunoSEQ multiplex PCR; TCRdb keeps in-frame clones, though not all of them. In the table there are tens of thousands of clones, approximately 88% of which are singletons. V lost 5 bases, J lost 4 bases, and 21 bases lay in between. CDR1 is SGHAT, CDR2 FQNNGV, per germline. CDR3 length: 17 residues. This receptor was taken from an adult who received the MenACWY meningococcal vaccine as a control. The chain recombines TRBV11-2 with TRBJ2-1; weak D call: TRBD2 (6 bases). The sample was peripheral blood, taken 28 days after the second dose of the MenACWY control vaccine. The CDR3 spells CASSRLRPSDGYNEQFF. As DNA, the CDR3 is TGTGCCAGCAGCCGCCTTAGGCCTAGCGATGGATACAATGAGCAGTTCTTC.